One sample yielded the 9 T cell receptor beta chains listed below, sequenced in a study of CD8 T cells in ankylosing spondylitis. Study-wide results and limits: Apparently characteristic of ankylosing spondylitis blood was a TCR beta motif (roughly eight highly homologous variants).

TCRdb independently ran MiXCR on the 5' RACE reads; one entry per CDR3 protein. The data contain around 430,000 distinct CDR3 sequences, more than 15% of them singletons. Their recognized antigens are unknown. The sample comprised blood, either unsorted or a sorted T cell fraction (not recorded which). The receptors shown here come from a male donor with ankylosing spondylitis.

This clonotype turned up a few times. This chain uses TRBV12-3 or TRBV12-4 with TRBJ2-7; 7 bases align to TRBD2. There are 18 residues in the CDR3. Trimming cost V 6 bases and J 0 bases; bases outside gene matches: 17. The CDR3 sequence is CASSLPPGEGLSSYEQYF. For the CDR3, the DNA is TGTGCCAGCAGCTTACCCCCCGGGGAGGGCTTAAGCTCCTACGAGCAGTACTTC.

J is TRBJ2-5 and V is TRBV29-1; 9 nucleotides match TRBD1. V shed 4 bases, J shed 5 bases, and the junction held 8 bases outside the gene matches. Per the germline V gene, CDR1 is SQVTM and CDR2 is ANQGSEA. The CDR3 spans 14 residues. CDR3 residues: CSVVKPTGGETQYF. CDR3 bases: TGCAGCGTTGTAAAGCCGACAGGGGGGGAGACCCAGTACTTC.

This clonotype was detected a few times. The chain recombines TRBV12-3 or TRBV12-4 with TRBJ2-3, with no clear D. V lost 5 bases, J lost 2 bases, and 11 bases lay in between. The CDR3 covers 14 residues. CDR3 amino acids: CASSPPGVTDTQYF. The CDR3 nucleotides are TGTGCCAGCAGTCCCCCTGGGGTCACAGATACGCAGTATTTT.

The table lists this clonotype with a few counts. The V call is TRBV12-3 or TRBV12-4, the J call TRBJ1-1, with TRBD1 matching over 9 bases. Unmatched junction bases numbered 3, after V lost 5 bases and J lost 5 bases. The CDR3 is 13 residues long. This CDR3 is CASSMTGGTEAFF. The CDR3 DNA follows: TGTGCCAGCAGTATGACAGGGGGTACTGAAGCTTTCTTT.

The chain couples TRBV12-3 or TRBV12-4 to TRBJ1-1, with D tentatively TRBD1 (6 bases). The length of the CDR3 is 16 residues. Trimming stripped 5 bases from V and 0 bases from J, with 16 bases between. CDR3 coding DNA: TGTGCCAGCAGTCTCCGGACAGTAGGCTTGAACACTGAAGCTTTCTTT. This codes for CASSLRTVGLNTEAFF.

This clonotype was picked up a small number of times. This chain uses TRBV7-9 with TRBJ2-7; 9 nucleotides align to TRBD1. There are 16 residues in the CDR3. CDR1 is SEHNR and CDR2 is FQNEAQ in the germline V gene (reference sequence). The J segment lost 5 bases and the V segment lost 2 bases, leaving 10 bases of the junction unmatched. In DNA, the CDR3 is TGTGCCAGCAGCTTAACGCCCCGGGACAGGGCCGACGAGCAGTACTTC. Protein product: CASSLTPRDRADEQYF.

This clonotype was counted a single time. In nucleotides, the CDR3 is TGTGCCAGCAGTTCCCCAAGGGGACTAGCTGGTTGGGACGAGCAGTACTTC. Amino acid sequence: CASSSPRGLAGWDEQYF. The chain links TRBV27 to TRBJ2-7; TRBD2 agrees at 9 bases. The CDR3 covers 17 residues. Trimming at V came to 4 bases and at J to 5 bases, leaving 15 bases not matched to a gene. Germline V gene lookup returns CDR1 MNHEY and CDR2 SMNVEV (reference sequence).

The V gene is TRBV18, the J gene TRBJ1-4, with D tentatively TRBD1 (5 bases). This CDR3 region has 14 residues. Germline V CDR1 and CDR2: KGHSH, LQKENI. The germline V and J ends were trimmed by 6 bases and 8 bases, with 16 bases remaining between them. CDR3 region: CASSPGDRDEKLFF. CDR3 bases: TGTGCCAGCTCGCCTGGAGACAGAGACGAAAAACTGTTTTTT.

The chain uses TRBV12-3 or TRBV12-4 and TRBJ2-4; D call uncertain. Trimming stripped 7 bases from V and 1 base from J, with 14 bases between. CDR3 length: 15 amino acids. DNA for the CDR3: TGTGCCAGCACCTTAGGGTCTTGGGCCAAAAACATTCAGTACTTC. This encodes CASTLGSWAKNIQYF.